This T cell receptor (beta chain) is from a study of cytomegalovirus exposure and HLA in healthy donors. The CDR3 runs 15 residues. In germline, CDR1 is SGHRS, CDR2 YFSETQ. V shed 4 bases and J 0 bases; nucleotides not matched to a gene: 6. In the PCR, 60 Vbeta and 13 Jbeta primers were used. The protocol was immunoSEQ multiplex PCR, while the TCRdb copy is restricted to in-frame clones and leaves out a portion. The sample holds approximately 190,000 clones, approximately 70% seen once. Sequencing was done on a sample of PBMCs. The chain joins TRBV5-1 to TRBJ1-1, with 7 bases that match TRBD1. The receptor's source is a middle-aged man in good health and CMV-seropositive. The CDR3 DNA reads TGCGCCAGCAGCCCGGACAGGAGCCTGAACACTGAAGCTTTCTTT. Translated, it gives CASSPDRSLNTEAFF.